This entry lists 19 T cell receptor beta chains sequenced from one sample in a study of blood T cells in healthy people across ages. Through a sample-barcoded 5' primer and a J-beta primer mix, a second PCR was run for roughly 7 to 12 cycles. TCRdb re-called the 5' RACE reads through MiXCR, storing one row per CDR3 protein. The data hold 650,000 to 1,000,000 distinct CDR3 sequences, with about 36% observed a single time. The sample was blood. The source of these receptors is a man between 18 and 29 years old in good health.

This clonotype was seen a handful of times. This sequence joins TRBV3-1 and TRBJ2-7, with D perhaps TRBD2 (7 bases). Looked up from germline, CDR1 is LGHDT and CDR2 is YNNKEL (reference sequence). The CDR3 runs 14 residues. V was clipped by 3 bases and J by 4 bases, with 13 bases between them. This CDR3 reads CASSHGGGWYEQYF. In DNA, the CDR3 is TGTGCCAGCAGCCATGGGGGGGGCTGGTACGAGCAGTACTTC.

This clonotype was counted many times. This chain joins TRBV7-2 and TRBJ1-5, with 7 bases fitting TRBD1. CDR3 length: 15 residues. CDR1 SGHTA and CDR2 FQGNSA come from the germline V gene. V gave up 5 bases and J gave up 0 bases; unmatched junction bases: 4. CDR3 DNA: TGTGCCAGCAGCGTGGGACAGTATAGCAATCAGCCCCAGCATTTT. Its protein is CASSVGQYSNQPQHF.

This clonotype was recorded a few times. The chain links TRBV9 to TRBJ1-2; D unresolved. Germline CDR1 and CDR2: SGDLS and YYNGEE. V dropped 4 bases and J dropped 7 bases, with 14 bases sitting between them. The CDR3 consists of 13 residues. CDR3 sequence reads: CASSPTETGGYTF. The CDR3 DNA sequence: TGTGCCAGCAGCCCCACTGAAACTGGTGGCTACACCTTC.

About this clonotype: A read error may explain this, as a much larger clone is one base away. The CDR3 protein is CASSDRTSGSLMREQYF. The CDR3 region has the DNA TGTGCCAGCAGTGATCGGACTAGCGGTTCCCTAATGAGGGAGCAGTACTTC. The gene calls are TRBV2 and TRBJ2-5, with 10 bases that match TRBD2. The V segment lost 3 bases and the J segment 11 bases; nucleotides outside the gene matches: 18. The CDR3 sequence is 17 residues long. In germline, CDR1 is SNHLY, CDR2 FYNNEI. Supplemented by reference TRBV2 and TRBJ2-5, the full variable domain reads EPEVTQTPSHQVTQMGQEVILRCVPISNHLYFYWYRQILGQKVEFLVSFYNNEISEKSEIFDDQFSVERPDGSNFTLKIRSTKLEDSAMYFCASSDRTSGSLMREQYFGPGTRLLVL.

With regard to this clonotype: This may come from a read error, since a much larger clone is one base off. V and J are TRBV7-8 and TRBJ2-7; D uncertain. CDR3 size: 15 residues. Germline CDR1 reads SGHVS; CDR2 reads FQNEAQ. The CDR3 loop is CASSPGRTNAYERYF. In DNA form, the CDR3 reads TGTGCCAGCAGCCCGGGTCGGACGAACGCCTACGAGCGGTACTTC.

This chain uses TRBV12-3 or TRBV12-4 with TRBJ2-3; D perhaps matches TRBD1 (6 bases). The CDR3 is 15 residues long. Trimming took off 3 bases at V and 13 bases at J, with 23 bases between the two ends. CDR3 in DNA: TGTGCCAGCAGTTTGCGACAGGTGGGCGCAGATGCGGAGTATTTT. Translated, it gives CASSLRQVGADAEYF.

V gene TRBV7-3 combines with J gene TRBJ2-5; weak D call: TRBD2 (6 bases). The CDR3 consists of 15 residues. V was cut by 4 bases and J by 5 bases, with 17 bases left in between. CDR1 and CDR2 from the germline V gene are SGHTA and FQGTGA. CDR3: CASSSGRAGGETQYF. CDR3 sequence (DNA): TGTGCCAGCAGCTCAGGCCGGGCTGGGGGGGAGACCCAGTACTTC. The full variable domain, with the rest looked up from reference TRBV7-3 and TRBJ2-5, is GAGVSQTPSNKVTEKGKYVELRCDPISGHTALYWYRQSLGQGPEFLIYFQGTGAADDSGLPNDRFFAVRPEGSVSTLKIQRTERGDSAVYLCASSSGRAGGETQYFGPGTRLLVL.

The chain recombines TRBV20-1 with TRBJ2-3, with D possibly TRBD2 on 5 matching bases. The germline V gene encodes CDR1 DFQATT and CDR2 SNEGSKA (reference sequence). The CDR3 spans 15 residues. V lost 3 bases and J lost 6, with 19 bases in between. The CDR3 is CSASPTTGSWDTQYF. CDR3 nucleotides: TGCAGTGCTAGTCCGACTACCGGGTCATGGGATACGCAGTATTTT.

This chain joins TRBV18 and TRBJ1-2, with a weak D call TRBD1 (5 bases). Trimming took 3 bases from V and 4 from J, leaving 15 bases between them. This CDR3 is 15 amino acids long. Germline V lookup: CDR1 KGHSH, CDR2 LQKENI. The CDR3 loop reads CASSPSSGTVYGYTF. In nucleotides, the CDR3 is TGTGCCAGCTCACCTAGTTCCGGGACGGTCTATGGCTACACCTTC. Variable domain in full (rest from reference TRBV18 and TRBJ1-2): NAGVMQNPRHLVRRRGQEARLRCSPMKGHSHVYWYRQLPEEGLKFMVYLQKENIIDESGMPKERFSAEFPKEGPSILRIQQVVRGDSAAYFCASSPSSGTVYGYTFGSGTRLTVV.

The chain links TRBV6-6 to TRBJ1-4; D is unclear. The CDR3 loop spans 12 amino acids. Trimming stripped 2 bases from V and 8 bases from J, with 6 bases between. Germline V CDR1 and CDR2: MNHNY, SVGAGI (reference sequence). CDR3 bases: TGTGCCAGCAGTTACAGGGAGGAAAAACTGTTTTTT. Protein: CASSYREEKLFF.

This chain joins TRBV4-3 and TRBJ2-3, with D possibly matching TRBD2 (7 bases). The CDR3 covers 20 residues. V was trimmed by 4 bases and J by 4 bases, leaving 30 bases between them. Germline CDR1 LGHNA, CDR2 YSLEER. The CDR3 DNA follows: TGCGCCAGCAGCCCCCTCGGGGCGGGCCGGGGGGCCGTCTTGCCAGATACGCAGTATTTT. Residues: CASSPLGAGRGAVLPDTQYF.

This clonotype was observed at least ten times. CDR3 region: CASSQLTTDYGYTF. The CDR3 DNA is TGCGCCAGCAGCCAACTCACGACGGACTATGGCTACACCTTC. This chain uses TRBV4-3 with TRBJ1-2, with no clear D. V lost 2 bases and J lost 3, with 10 bases in between. Per germline, CDR1 LGHNA and CDR2 YSLEER. This CDR3 comprises 14 residues.

This clonotype was counted once. The chain combines TRBV10-3 with TRBJ1-5; D remains unclear. Germline CDR1 reads ENHRY; CDR2 reads SYGVKD. The CDR3 consists of 14 residues. The V end was cut by 3 bases, the J end by 2 bases, with 8 bases between. CDR3 region: CAISEEGGNQPQHF. In nucleotides, the CDR3 is TGTGCCATCAGTGAAGAGGGTGGCAATCAGCCCCAGCATTTT.

Worth noting for this clonotype: A read error may produce the germline difference seen at one junction end. This chain links TRBV29-1 with TRBJ2-3; maybe TRBD1 (6 bases). Germline CDR1 is SQVTM and CDR2 is ANQGSEA. The CDR3 sequence is 13 residues long. CDR3 nucleotides: TGCAGCGTTGGGGGACATTCGGCAGATATGCAGTATTTT. Translated, it gives CSVGGHSADMQYF.

This clonotype was seen a few times. The V and J genes are TRBV21-1 and TRBJ2-3; the D call in the table, TRBD1, was not verified against the DNA. TRBV21-1 is a recognized pseudogene. The CDR3 is 19 amino acids. CDR3 amino acids: CASSKKGPYRGKGTDTQYF. Here the CDR3 DNA reads TGTGCCAGCAGCAAAAAGGGGCCTTACAGGGGGAAGGGCACAGATACGCAGTATTTT.

In its sample, this clonotype was seen a few times. The rearrangement uses TRBV20-1 and TRBJ1-4; D is perhaps TRBD1 (5 bases). Trimming took off 1 base at V and 1 base at J, with 13 bases between the two ends. Germline CDR1 reads DFQATT; CDR2 reads SNEGSKA (reference sequence). The CDR3 runs 16 residues. The CDR3 region is CSARGQGVLTNEKLFF. CDR3 nucleotides: TGCAGTGCTAGAGGGCAGGGAGTTTTAACTAATGAAAAACTGTTTTTT.

With regard to this clonotype: The junction differs from germline at one of its ends, possibly a read error. The V call is TRBV27, the J call TRBJ2-3; D remains unclear. From germline, CDR1 is MNHEY and CDR2 SMNVEV (reference sequence). The CDR3 totals 15 residues. The CDR3 nucleotides read TGTACCAGCAGTTCATGGTTGGTGAGCACAGATACGCAGTATTTT. Protein: CTSSSWLVSTDTQYF.

The chain joins TRBV2 to TRBJ2-4; a possible D gene is TRBD1 (5 bases). TRBJ2-7 matches the DNA end more closely, so the J call is doubtful. CDR3 length equals 13 residues. Germline-derived CDR1 and CDR2 are SNHLY and FYNNEI. CDR3 loop: CASSRQYAYEQYF. The DNA for the CDR3 is TGTGCCAGCAGCCGACAGTACGCCTACGAGCAGTACTTC.

This chain joins TRBV10-3 and TRBJ1-3, with 8 bases fitting TRBD1. CDR3 size: 12 residues. Trimming took 10 bases from V and 4 from J; bases not matched to a gene: 3. Germline V gene data show CDR1 as ENHRY and CDR2 as SYGVKD. The CDR3 reads CANRGSGNTIYF. The CDR3 nucleotides read TGTGCCAACAGGGGGTCCGGAAACACCATATATTTT.